Each of the 31 T cell receptor beta chains below was sequenced from the same sample in a study of Graves' ophthalmopathy and Graves' hyperthyroidism. Using RNA transcripts, the TCR beta CDR3 regions were amplified. An initial RT-PCR round employing HTBI primers preceded a second-round multiplex PCR. MiXCR, applied by TCRdb to the multiplex PCR reads, yields one record per CDR3 protein. Of a few hundred thousand distinct CDR3 sequences in the sample, 17% were seen once. The specimen sequenced was peripheral blood. The receptors stem from an adult man with Graves' ophthalmopathy.

Details on this clonotype: Relative to the germline gene, one junction end is altered; a read error may explain this. This rearrangement joins TRBV7-9 to TRBJ1-2; 7 positions match TRBD1. The CDR3 is 15 residues long. Per germline, CDR1 SEHNR and CDR2 FQNEAQ (reference sequence). The CDR3 here is CASSVLADRIVGYNF. Here the CDR3 DNA reads TGTGCCAGCAGCGTGCTCGCGGACAGGATTGTCGGCTACAACTTC.

The chain recombines TRBV6-1 with TRBJ1-2; TRBD1 agrees at 9 bases. J was trimmed by 2 bases and V by 4 bases; bases with no gene match: 5. The CDR3 covers 15 residues. Germline V gene data show CDR1 as MNHNS and CDR2 as SASEGT. This CDR3 reads CASSATGGKNYGYTF. The CDR3 region has the DNA TGTGCCAGCAGTGCGACAGGGGGAAAGAACTATGGCTACACCTTC.

At least ten counts were recorded for this clonotype. The chain has TRBV3-1 and TRBJ2-7; D is unclear. From germline, CDR1 is LGHDT and CDR2 YNNKEL (reference sequence). This CDR3 has 14 amino acids. Trimming pared 0 bases from V and 5 bases from J, leaving 11 bases between. CDR3 DNA: TGTGCCAGCAGCCAAGATTGGATAGCCCACGAGCAGTACTTC. Protein product: CASSQDWIAHEQYF.

This chain connects TRBV6-1 to TRBJ2-5; 10 bases map to TRBD2. V shed 6 bases and J 4 bases; nucleotides not matched to a gene: 8. There are 15 residues in the CDR3. The germline gives CDR1 MNHNS, CDR2 SASEGT. The CDR3: CASSAPRTSGETQYF. CDR3 bases: TGTGCCAGCAGCGCCCCCCGGACTAGCGGAGAGACCCAGTACTTC.

This clonotype occurred many times. This chain links TRBV27 with TRBJ2-7, with TRBD1 matching 7 bases. The CDR3 is made up of 14 amino acids. Germline CDR1 reads MNHEY; CDR2 reads SMNVEV (reference sequence). After removal of 5 bases from V and 2 bases from J, the junction contained 6 bases not matched to a gene. Written as DNA, the CDR3 is TGTGCCAGCAGTCCACAGGGGTTAACCTACGAGCAGTACTTC. Its translation: CASSPQGLTYEQYF.

The chain couples TRBV6-1 to TRBJ2-7; D gene uncertain. CDR1 is MNHNS and CDR2 is SASEGT in the germline V gene. With 0 bases removed from V and 3 bases from J, the gap between germline ends came to 6 bases. CDR3 length: 13 amino acids. The CDR3 coding sequence is TGTGCCAGCAGTGAAGCGGGCCTCTACGAGCAGTACTTC. It codes for CASSEAGLYEQYF.

There are many counts of this clonotype. The chain has TRBV30 and TRBJ2-7; TRBD1 matches 9 bases. V was clipped by 0 bases and J by 2 bases; unmatched bases: 5. Germline assignment: CDR1 GTSNPN and CDR2 SVGIG (reference sequence). The CDR3 spans 15 residues. This CDR3 is CAWSVRTGETYEQYF. In nucleotides, the CDR3 is TGTGCCTGGAGTGTACGGACAGGGGAAACCTACGAGCAGTACTTC.

This clonotype was seen repeatedly, ten times or more. V is TRBV19 and J is TRBJ1-1; 11 bases agree with TRBD1. Per germline, CDR1 LNHDA and CDR2 SQIVND (reference sequence). The CDR3 has 15 residues. The V gene end was trimmed by 5 bases and the J gene end by 5 bases; junction bases not matched to a gene: 7. The CDR3 nucleotides read TGTGCCAGTAGTCACGGACAGGGGGCTCGAACTGAAGCTTTCTTT. This codes for CASSHGQGARTEAFF.

The table lists this clonotype with a few counts. The rearrangement joins TRBV6-1 to TRBJ1-6, with D maybe TRBD1 (6 bases). The CDR3 sequence is 14 residues long. Germline values: CDR1 MNHNS, CDR2 SASEGT. Trimming removed 5 bases from V and 10 bases from J, with 15 bases in between. CDR3 nucleotides: TGTGCCAGCAGTACCGGACAGTCTTACTCACCCCTCCACTTT. It codes for CASSTGQSYSPLHF.

This clonotype has ten or more counts. The chain combines TRBV19 with TRBJ2-7; possibly TRBD1 for D (6 bases). Germline-derived CDR1 and CDR2 are LNHDA and SQIVND (reference sequence). This CDR3 has 15 residues. V shed 1 base and J shed 5 bases, with 15 bases lying between them. Here the CDR3 DNA reads TGTGCCAGTAGTATAGGCCAGGGGCGCGTCGACGAGCAGTACTTC. Translated: CASSIGQGRVDEQYF. The full variable domain, with the rest looked up from reference TRBV19 and TRBJ2-7, is DGGITQSPKYLFRKEGQNVTLSCEQNLNHDAMYWYRQDPGQGLRLIYYSQIVNDFQKGDIAEGYSVSREKKESFPLTVTSAQKNPTAFYLCASSIGQGRVDEQYFGPGTRLTVT.

The gene calls are TRBV7-6 and TRBJ1-1; 9 nucleotides align to TRBD1. CDR1 and CDR2 from the germline V gene are SGHVS and FNYEAQ. Unmatched junction bases numbered 10, after V lost 5 bases and J lost 12 bases. The CDR3 length is 13 residues. The CDR3 coding sequence is TGTGCCAGCAGCCCTGGGACAGGGAAGGAAACTTTCTTT. Its protein is CASSPGTGKETFF.

This clonotype was found many times. The rearrangement joins TRBV6-1 to TRBJ1-3; D possibly corresponds to TRBD1 (6 bases). Germline values: CDR1 MNHNS, CDR2 SASEGT. The ends were cut back, 6 bases at V and 4 bases at J, with 16 bases in the middle. CDR3 size: 15 residues. CDR3 bases: TGTGCCAGCAGCGCGGACAGACTAACCGGAAACACCATATATTTT. As protein: CASSADRLTGNTIYF.

V usage is TRBV6-1 and J usage is TRBJ2-7, with TRBD1 matching over 7 bases. This CDR3 comprises 16 residues. CDR1 is MNHNS and CDR2 is SASEGT in the germline V gene. After removal of 3 bases from V and 0 bases from J, the junction contained 8 bases not matched to a gene. The CDR3 DNA reads as TGTGCCAGCAGTGAGCAAGGGGGCGACCCCTCCTACGAGCAGTACTTC. Translation gives CASSEQGGDPSYEQYF.

This clonotype was detected many times. This chain uses TRBV9 with TRBJ1-6; the D gene is possibly TRBD1 (6 bases). The CDR3 runs 15 residues. Per germline, CDR1 SGDLS and CDR2 YYNGEE. Trimming removed 2 bases at V and 5 bases at J, with 11 bases between. The chain's CDR3 is CASSVLDSHNSPLHF. CDR3 nucleotide sequence: TGTGCCAGCAGCGTTCTGGACAGCCATAATTCACCCCTCCACTTT.

This clonotype was seen a single time. V gene TRBV7-2 combines with J gene TRBJ2-7, with no clear D. Germline CDR1 is SGHTA and CDR2 is FQGNSA. The CDR3 runs 12 residues. The V and J ends lost 5 bases and 1 base respectively, with 6 bases between them. This chain's CDR3 is CASSRISYEQYF. The DNA for the CDR3 is TGTGCCAGCAGCCGCATTTCCTACGAGCAGTACTTC.

This clonotype showed up many times. V and J are TRBV11-2 and TRBJ1-1; unclear D gene. The V gene's germline CDR1 is SGHAT and CDR2 FQNNGV. The CDR3 totals 15 residues. The V end was cut by 5 bases, the J end by 1 base, with 14 bases between. In DNA, the CDR3 is TGTGCCAGCAGCCCCCCATCGGTGGAGAACACTGAAGCTTTCTTT. Residues: CASSPPSVENTEAFF.

This clonotype was picked up many times. The chain carries TRBV5-1 and TRBJ2-5; 7 bases are shared with TRBD2. There are 15 residues in the CDR3. V lost 0 bases and J lost 4; bases outside the gene matches: 6. Germline CDR1 is SGHRS and CDR2 is YFSETQ. CDR3 nucleotide sequence: TGCGCCAGCAGCTTGGTGGGAGGGCACGGAGAGACCCAGTACTTC. It yields the protein CASSLVGGHGETQYF.

This clonotype was detected ten times or more. V usage is TRBV6-1 and J usage is TRBJ2-5, with 11 nucleotides matching TRBD2. V was pared by 6 bases and J by 9 bases, with 9 bases of the junction left unmatched. The CDR3 covers 14 residues. Germline-derived CDR1 and CDR2 are MNHNS and SASEGT. The CDR3, as DNA: TGTGCCAGCAGGCCCTCCGGGACTAGCGGATCCCAGTACTTC. As protein: CASRPSGTSGSQYF.

This clonotype showed up many times. The chain uses TRBV20-1 and TRBJ1-5; maybe TRBD1 (5 bases). V was clipped by 0 bases and J by 5 bases, with 14 bases between them. This CDR3 is built from 15 residues. In germline, CDR1 is DFQATT, CDR2 SNEGSKA (reference sequence). In DNA, the CDR3 is TGCAGTGCTAGAGATCCGACAGAGTGGGATCAGCCCCAGCATTTT. As protein: CSARDPTEWDQPQHF.

This clonotype was seen repeatedly, ten times or more. The V and J genes are TRBV6-2 or TRBV6-3 and TRBJ2-7; 7 nucleotides agree with TRBD2. With 4 bases clipped from V and 5 bases from J, the junction kept 11 bases outside the gene matches. CDR3 length: 15 amino acids. Germline-derived CDR1 and CDR2 are MNHEY and SVGEGT. This CDR3 reads CASSFSPGLVDEQYF. In nucleotides, the CDR3 is TGTGCCAGCAGTTTTTCGCCTGGACTAGTTGACGAGCAGTACTTC.

This clonotype has only a few counts. The chain is built from TRBV19 and TRBJ1-2; D ambiguous. CDR3 length: 12 amino acids. Trimming stripped 1 base from V and 6 bases from J, with 6 bases between. In germline, CDR1 is LNHDA, CDR2 SQIVND (reference sequence). The chain's CDR3 is CASSIGADGYTF. In DNA form, the CDR3 reads TGTGCCAGTAGTATAGGGGCTGATGGCTACACCTTC.

This clonotype has a count of ten or more. The genes are TRBV20-1 and TRBJ2-7; D call uncertain. Between the trimmed V and J ends, which lost 3 bases and 4 bases, there was a span of 10 bases. CDR1 and CDR2 (germline): DFQATT, SNEGSKA (reference sequence). The length of the CDR3 is 12 residues. CDR3 nucleotide sequence: TGCAGTGCTAGGCCTAATAGGTACGAGCAGTACTTC. Protein: CSARPNRYEQYF.

This chain links TRBV4-3 with TRBJ1-6; D may be TRBD1 (5 bases). The CDR3 is 16 residues long. The germline V and J ends were trimmed by 0 bases and 10 bases, with 16 bases remaining between them. CDR1 is LGHNA, CDR2 YSLEER, per germline. CDR3 amino acids: CASSQDPPQGTSPLHF. The CDR3 bases are TGCGCCAGCAGCCAAGATCCGCCGCAGGGAACATCACCCCTCCACTTT.

This rearrangement joins TRBV30 to TRBJ1-6, with TRBD1 identical over 7 bases. The CDR3 is 13 residues long. The J segment lost 8 bases and the V segment lost 4 bases, leaving 5 bases of the junction unmatched. Germline values: CDR1 GTSNPN, CDR2 SVGIG (reference sequence). This CDR3 reads CAWTNRGYSPLHF. The CDR3 nucleotides are TGTGCCTGGACCAACAGGGGATATTCACCCCTCCACTTT.

Ten or more counts support this clonotype. V is TRBV6-1 and J is TRBJ1-5; possible D gene TRBD1, 5 bases. Trimming took 2 bases from V and 6 from J, leaving 14 bases between them. The length of the CDR3 is 15 residues. Germline V gives CDR1 MNHNS, CDR2 SASEGT. DNA of the CDR3: TGTGCCAGCAGTGAATCCGTGGGGGTTGGTCAGCCCCAGCATTTT. It yields the protein CASSESVGVGQPQHF.

This clonotype was counted ten times or more. The chain combines TRBV20-1 with TRBJ1-1; the D gene is possibly TRBD1 (5 bases). This CDR3 has 14 residues. V lost 6 bases to trimming and J lost 2 bases, with 16 bases between them. Germline lookup yields CDR1 DFQATT and CDR2 SNEGSKA (reference sequence). This CDR3 reads CSAGDPIFNTEAFF. CDR3 nucleotides: TGCAGTGCGGGGGATCCGATTTTTAACACTGAAGCTTTCTTT.

About this clonotype itself: A much larger clone sits a single nucleotide away, making a read error possible. The V call is TRBV29-1, the J call TRBJ1-1; the D is unclear. The CDR3 sequence is 13 residues long. Trimming shortened V by 4 bases and J by 0 bases, and 9 bases separated the two germline ends. Germline loops: CDR1 SQVTM, CDR2 ANQGSEA. CDR3 coding DNA: TGCAGCGTTGCCTTGGGTATGAACACTGAAGCTTTCTTT. Its translation is CSVALGMNTEAFF.

This clonotype has at least ten counts. V is TRBV6-2 or TRBV6-3 and J is TRBJ2-2; 8 bases match TRBD1. Germline assignment: CDR1 MNHEY and CDR2 SVGEGT. The CDR3 has 16 amino acids. After removal of 5 bases from V and 7 bases from J, the junction contained 12 bases not matched to a gene. CDR3 in amino acids: CASSTQTGTGGGELFF. Written as DNA, the CDR3 is TGTGCCAGCAGTACCCAAACCGGGACAGGCGGCGGGGAGCTGTTTTTT.

In its sample, this clonotype was seen many times. This chain links TRBV2 with TRBJ2-5; possibly TRBD1 for D (5 bases). In germline, CDR1 is SNHLY, CDR2 FYNNEI. The V end lost 3 bases, the J end lost 2 bases, and 7 bases lay between the germline ends. The CDR3 has 13 amino acids. In DNA form, the CDR3 reads TGTGCCAGCAGTGAGACAGAACAAGAGACCCAGTACTTC. Amino acids: CASSETEQETQYF.

As concerns this clonotype: Being one base from a much bigger clone, this may be a read error. The genes are TRBV18 and TRBJ2-7, with TRBD1 matching over 7 bases. Germline V gives CDR1 KGHSH, CDR2 LQKENI. The CDR3 spans 13 residues. The trim removed 6 bases at V and 2 bases at J, leaving 4 bases unmatched. The CDR3 reads CASSGTATYEQYF. CDR3 sequence (DNA): TGTGCCAGCTCGGGGACAGCGACCTACGAGCAGTACTTC.

This clonotype was observed a few times. The chain couples TRBV12-3 or TRBV12-4 to TRBJ2-2; tentatively, D is TRBD2 (6 bases). There are 14 residues in the CDR3. Trimming removed 11 bases from V and 5 bases from J, with 18 bases in between. CDR3 nucleotide sequence: TGTGCCGCCCTCGGGGGATCGGGGACCGGGGAGCTGTTTTTT. Its translation: CAALGGSGTGELFF.